The clone carrying this T cell receptor (beta chain) was seen once. Antigen: not known. These data are taken from a study of T cell repertoires in ileal Crohn's disease. Study-level results: Compared with non-smokers, active smokers at surgery showed more clonal expansions.

V lost 3 bases and J lost 7, with 12 bases in between. The CDR3 runs to 13 residues. Germline CDR1 is MNHEY and CDR2 is SMNVEV (reference sequence). This table comes from immunoSEQ multiplex PCR, and its TCRdb copy is limited to in-frame clones, with some not included. Of some 15,000 clones in the sample, over 80% were seen once. This TCR was recovered from an adult with Crohn's disease. The chain employs TRBV27 and TRBJ1-2, with D tentatively TRBD1 (6 bases). Material: ileal tissue. The CDR3 protein is CASSFNRESGYTF. CDR3 bases: TGTGCCAGCAGTTTCAACAGGGAGAGTGGCTACACCTTC.